This is a list of T cell receptor beta chains from one sample in a study of T cells in Graves' hyperthyroidism and ophthalmopathy. MiXCR, applied by TCRdb to the multiplex PCR reads, yields one record per CDR3 protein. Among a few hundred thousand distinct CDR3 sequences listed, 15% to 20% were seen once. The specimen was blood. The receptors come from a woman in her forties or fifties with Graves' hyperthyroidism. CDR3s leave out the opening cysteine and the closing phenylalanine or tryptophan. A D gene is named only where the DNA matches it firmly. Only part of the rows carry a size: once, few, many, or a class if the clone is expanded.

clone_size: many
d_call: -
v_call: TRBV30
cdr3_aa: AWSVTEVAF

clone_size: many
d_call: TRBD1
v_call: TRBV28
cdr3_aa: ASSLPGQGGEKLF

clone_size: many
d_call: -
v_call: TRBV5-1
cdr3_aa: ASSLAPGAGGYQETQY

clone_size: many
d_call: -
v_call: TRBV7-8
cdr3_aa: ASSNPYGRRDYGYT

clone_size: -
d_call: -
v_call: TRBV7-8
cdr3_aa: ASSLIAGIKHQPQH

clone_size: -
d_call: -
v_call: TRBV6-5
cdr3_aa: ASSYSHFTSGELF

clone_size: -
d_call: -
v_call: TRBV11-2
cdr3_aa: ASSLNSGANVLT

clone_size: -
d_call: TRBD1
v_call: TRBV12-3/TRBV12-4
cdr3_aa: ASTSGDRGGNTIY

clone_size: few
d_call: TRBD1
v_call: TRBV12-3/TRBV12-4
cdr3_aa: ASRLTGTVNSPLH

clone_size: few
d_call: -
v_call: TRBV7-9
cdr3_aa: ASSEDFGTYTYEQY

clone_size: -
d_call: -
v_call: TRBV28
cdr3_aa: ASSTSDQPQH

clone_size: many
d_call: -
v_call: TRBV6-1
cdr3_aa: ASNSEGGTYNEQF

clone_size: -
d_call: TRBD2
v_call: TRBV29-1
cdr3_aa: SVPGLAVQETQY

clone_size: few
d_call: -
v_call: TRBV29-1
cdr3_aa: SVLQNTEAF

clone_size: -
d_call: -
v_call: TRBV6-2/TRBV6-3
cdr3_aa: ASSYSNRIGELF

clone_size: -
d_call: TRBD2
v_call: TRBV7-2
cdr3_aa: ASQGLADPTGELF

clone_size: many
d_call: TRBD2
v_call: TRBV11-1
cdr3_aa: ASSSVLAGNDNEQF

clone_size: many
d_call: TRBD2
v_call: TRBV20-1
cdr3_aa: SATSSSGGVNEQF

clone_size: -
d_call: TRBD2
v_call: TRBV5-4
cdr3_aa: ASSLALGGRARTGELF

clone_size: -
d_call: TRBD1
v_call: TRBV5-6
cdr3_aa: ASRSLGQTGDEQY

clone_size: -
d_call: -
v_call: TRBV30
cdr3_aa: AWDRSGANVLT

clone_size: -
d_call: -
v_call: TRBV20-1
cdr3_aa: SANEGAGGRVGEQY

clone_size: few
d_call: -
v_call: TRBV7-9
cdr3_aa: ASSRPTTDTQY

clone_size: many
d_call: -
v_call: TRBV6-2/TRBV6-3
cdr3_aa: ASSTYRAYEQY

clone_size: once
d_call: TRBD1
v_call: TRBV5-6
cdr3_aa: ASSYGTGVPGYT

clone_size: many
d_call: TRBD1
v_call: TRBV20-1
cdr3_aa: SARQVGTANEKLF

clone_size: -
d_call: -
v_call: TRBV4-1
cdr3_aa: ASSRTVNEQF

clone_size: many
d_call: TRBD1
v_call: TRBV5-6
cdr3_aa: ASSLGIRDRGQENTEAF

clone_size: -
d_call: -
v_call: TRBV4-2
cdr3_aa: ASSPMGGATNEKLF

clone_size: many
d_call: -
v_call: TRBV3-1
cdr3_aa: ASSQGDASNGQF

clone_size: few
d_call: TRBD2
v_call: TRBV7-8
cdr3_aa: ASSPGVAGAIVNTGELF

clone_size: many
d_call: TRBD1
v_call: TRBV3-1
cdr3_aa: ASSYGQGGNTEAF

clone_size: many
d_call: -
v_call: TRBV27
cdr3_aa: ASRTFPDTQY

clone_size: -
d_call: TRBD2
v_call: TRBV7-6
cdr3_aa: ASSGTSGGQETQY

clone_size: many
d_call: TRBD2
v_call: TRBV20-1
cdr3_aa: SALPGLAETNTGELF

clone_size: many
d_call: TRBD2
v_call: TRBV20-1
cdr3_aa: SARVQRGAADTQY

clone_size: few
d_call: -
v_call: TRBV10-3
cdr3_aa: AIREQGGTGELF